The T cell receptor beta chain under discussion was sequenced for a study of OX40 agonist ivuxolimab in advanced cancers. Profiled with immunoSEQ multiplex PCR; TCRdb holds only in-frame clones, not every one. Of approximately 57,000 clones in the sample, about 83% were seen once. The V gene lost 0 bases and the J gene lost 4 bases, with 15 bases spanning the gap. Germline lookup yields CDR1 MNHNS and CDR2 SASEGT. The CDR3 contains 16 residues. In its sample, this clone was seen a few times. The clonotype originates from an adult with an advanced solid tumor such as melanoma, head and neck, liver or kidney cancer. The sequencing used CD4+ or CD8+ T cells sorted from blood, collected in a trial of the OX40 agonist ivuxolimab. The chain has TRBV6-1 and TRBJ1-1, with no clear D. This CDR3 reads CASSEAVGYKGTEAFF. The CDR3 nucleotides are TGTGCCAGCAGTGAAGCGGTAGGATACAAGGGCACTGAAGCTTTCTTT.